The next 22 T cell receptor beta chains were all read from a single sample in a study of shared clonotypes between healthy human individuals. Profiling relied on immunoSEQ multiplex PCR, and the TCRdb table lists in-frame clones only, not all of them. The table includes 400,000 to 600,000 clones, around 79% detected once. The source material was PBMCs. The receptor source for this set is a woman aged 40 to 49 in good health. Some clones in this sample may be carry-over from other donors' samples.

The CDR3 reads CASSHGTSVDYEQYF. The CDR3 DNA is TGCGCCAGCAGCCACGGGACTAGCGTGGATTACGAGCAGTACTTC. The chain couples TRBV5-1 to TRBJ2-7; 10 bases align to TRBD2. The CDR3 is 15 residues long. The ends lost 4 bases at V and 4 bases at J; junction bases unmatched: 8. Germline V gives CDR1 SGHRS, CDR2 YFSETQ.

The chain links TRBV10-3 to TRBJ2-3; possibly TRBD2 for D (6 bases). Germline loops: CDR1 ENHRY, CDR2 SYGVKD. The V gene lost 8 bases and the J gene lost 2 bases, with 11 bases spanning the gap. The CDR3 spans 13 residues. CDR3: CAIRGIITDTQYF. The CDR3 coding sequence is TGTGCCATCCGCGGGATCATCACAGATACGCAGTATTTT.

This chain links TRBV7-9 with TRBJ2-3; TRBD1 is a possible D gene (5 bases). Germline V gene data show CDR1 as SEHNR and CDR2 as FQNEAQ (reference sequence). The V end was cut by 1 base, the J end by 1 base, with 9 bases between. This CDR3 contains 15 residues. Here the CDR3 DNA reads TGTGCCAGCAGCTTAGTAGGGGTGGGCACAGATACGCAGTATTTT. It codes for CASSLVGVGTDTQYF. The full variable domain, completed using reference TRBV7-9 and TRBJ2-3, is DTGVSQNPRHKITKRGQNVTFRCDPISEHNRLYWYRQTLGQGPEFLTYFQNEAQLEKSRLLSDRFSAERPKGSFSTLEIQRTEQGDSAMYLCASSLVGVGTDTQYFGPGTRLTVL.

This sequence joins TRBV19 and TRBJ1-5, with 7 bases that match TRBD1. V lost 3 bases, J lost 0 bases, and 8 bases stayed unmatched. The CDR3 runs to 17 residues. CDR1 LNHDA and CDR2 SQIVND come from the germline V gene (reference sequence). The CDR3, as DNA: TGTGCCAGTAGTATTGCGACAGGGTCTGATAGCAATCAGCCCCAGCATTTT. Residues: CASSIATGSDSNQPQHF.

The rearrangement uses TRBV7-2 and TRBJ1-2; no firm D call. The V and J ends lost 10 bases and 6 bases respectively, with 18 bases between them. Germline CDR1 reads SGHTA; CDR2 reads FQGNSA. The CDR3 loop spans 13 amino acids. The CDR3 DNA reads TGTGCCACCGGACGAAATTCTAGGGATGGCTACACCTTC. Translated: CATGRNSRDGYTF.

The V gene is TRBV4-3, the J gene TRBJ1-3; D not resolved. The CDR3 sequence is 14 residues long. Germline CDR1 reads LGHNA; CDR2 reads YSLEER. The V and J ends lost 0 bases and 1 base respectively, with 4 bases between them. The CDR3 DNA follows: TGCGCCAGCAGCCAAGAGACATCTGGAAACACCATATATTTT. Protein: CASSQETSGNTIYF.

This clone was recorded only once. V and J are TRBV7-2 and TRBJ2-1; 9 nucleotides match TRBD2. Germline V lookup: CDR1 SGHTA, CDR2 FQGNSA. V lost 1 base to trimming and J lost 10 bases; unmatched junction nucleotides: 8. The CDR3 length is 15 residues. The CDR3 loop is CASSLGSLAGSEQFF. The CDR3 bases are TGTGCCAGCAGCTTAGGGAGTCTAGCGGGAAGCGAGCAGTTCTTC.

J is TRBJ1-3 and V is TRBV18; D gene ambiguous. Germline values: CDR1 KGHSH, CDR2 LQKENI. The V end lost 2 bases, the J end lost 0 bases, and 8 bases lay between the germline ends. CDR3 length: 15 residues. As DNA, the CDR3 is TGTGCCAGCTCACCAATACAAGTCTCTGGAAACACCATATATTTT. Encoded protein: CASSPIQVSGNTIYF.

This chain links TRBV11-3 with TRBJ1-2; possible D gene TRBD1, 5 bases. This CDR3 has 14 residues. CDR1 SGHNT and CDR2 YENEEA come from the germline V gene. Between the trimmed V and J ends, which lost 0 bases and 8 bases, there was a span of 13 bases. The CDR3 bases are TGTGCCAGCAGCTTAGATGGGACGGGGCACGGCTACACCTTC. Its translation: CASSLDGTGHGYTF.

The CDR3 is CASSTDGVFPPQHF. The CDR3, as DNA: TGTGCCAGCAGCACGGACGGCGTCTTCCCGCCCCAGCATTTT. J is TRBJ1-5 and V is TRBV6-1; D is uncertain. The V and J ends lost 6 bases and 9 bases respectively, with 18 bases between them. The CDR3 runs to 14 residues. Germline CDR1 MNHNS, CDR2 SASEGT.

This sequence joins TRBV2 and TRBJ1-2, with D unresolved. Germline V CDR1 and CDR2: SNHLY, FYNNEI. Trimming stripped 4 bases from V and 5 bases from J, with 5 bases between. The CDR3 consists of 11 residues. CDR3: CASSVGYGYTF. The CDR3 bases are TGTGCCAGCAGTGTAGGGTATGGCTACACCTTC.

V gene TRBV5-1 combines with J gene TRBJ1-3; 9 bases map to TRBD1. Germline loops: CDR1 SGHRS, CDR2 YFSETQ. This CDR3 is 16 amino acids long. J was trimmed by 2 bases and V by 3 bases; bases with no gene match: 6. CDR3 bases: TGCGCCAGCAGCTCCGGGACAGGGTTCACTGGAAACACCATATATTTT. This encodes CASSSGTGFTGNTIYF.

The gene calls are TRBV6-5 and TRBJ2-3; D possibly corresponds to TRBD2 (5 bases). V was shortened by 7 bases and J by 1 base, with 15 bases between the two germline ends. From germline, CDR1 is MNHEY and CDR2 SVGAGI. CDR3 length equals 15 residues. The CDR3 bases are TGTGCCAGCACCACCTCACTAGGGCGCACAGATACGCAGTATTTT. Translated, it gives CASTTSLGRTDTQYF.

The rearrangement uses TRBV4-1 and TRBJ1-1; 8 positions agree with TRBD1. The CDR3 has 14 residues. The V gene end was trimmed by 10 bases and the J gene end by 0 bases; junction bases not matched to a gene: 7. Germline V gene lookup returns CDR1 MGHRA and CDR2 YSYEKL. The CDR3 DNA reads as TGCGCCACTAGCAAGGACAGGGTGAACACTGAAGCTTTCTTT. Encoded protein: CATSKDRVNTEAFF.

The chain links TRBV28 to TRBJ1-2; D gene uncertain. The V gene's germline CDR1 is MDHEN and CDR2 SYDVKM. The CDR3 length is 13 residues. Deletions cut 5 bases from V and 3 bases from J, with 10 bases between. The CDR3 region is CASSGSPYYGYTF. CDR3 in DNA: TGTGCCAGCAGTGGGAGTCCGTACTATGGCTACACCTTC.

The V gene is TRBV5-1, the J gene TRBJ2-3; D may match TRBD1 or TRBD2 (5 bases each). The germline V gene encodes CDR1 SGHRS and CDR2 YFSETQ. Deletions cut 4 bases from V and 2 bases from J, with 11 bases between. This CDR3 contains 14 residues. The CDR3 here is CASSQGTVTDTQYF. CDR3 coding DNA: TGCGCCAGCAGCCAAGGGACGGTCACAGATACGCAGTATTTT.

This rearrangement joins TRBV10-2 to TRBJ1-2; no definite D call. The length of the CDR3 is 13 residues. V was trimmed by 1 base and J by 2 bases, leaving 5 bases between them. Germline V CDR1 and CDR2: WSHSY, SAAADI. This CDR3 is CASSELINYGYTF. In DNA, the CDR3 is TGCGCCAGCAGTGAGTTGATCAACTATGGCTACACCTTC.

The chain couples TRBV14 to TRBJ2-1; D unclear. V was pared by 4 bases and J by 0 bases, with 13 bases between. Per germline, CDR1 SGHDN and CDR2 FVKESK. The CDR3 has 16 residues. The CDR3 protein is CASSPAGSRSYNEQFF. CDR3 sequence (DNA): TGTGCCAGCAGCCCCGCAGGCTCTCGCTCCTACAATGAGCAGTTCTTC.

The rearrangement links TRBV4-3 to TRBJ2-3; 8 nucleotides line up with TRBD2. The CDR3 consists of 16 residues. Germline CDR1 and CDR2: LGHNA and YSLEER. Unmatched junction bases numbered 3, after V lost 0 bases and J lost 1 base. CDR3 nucleotide sequence: TGCGCCAGCAGCCAAGACGGGGGACTAGGCACAGATACGCAGTATTTT. Its translation: CASSQDGGLGTDTQYF.

The genes are TRBV18 and TRBJ2-4, with 9 bases identical to TRBD1. Germline CDR1 and CDR2: KGHSH and LQKENI. The length of the CDR3 is 17 residues. V trimming: 2 bases; J trimming: 2 bases; junction bases outside the gene matches: 7. CDR3 sequence reads: CASSPRTGTGTKNIQYF. As DNA, the CDR3 is TGTGCCAGCTCACCAAGGACCGGGACAGGGACCAAAAACATTCAGTACTTC.

V is TRBV6-4 and J is TRBJ2-3, with 9 bases identical to TRBD2. V gave up 3 bases and J gave up 4 bases; unmatched junction bases: 8. Per germline, CDR1 MRHNA and CDR2 SNTAGT. This CDR3 has 16 amino acids. The CDR3, as DNA: TGTGCCAGCAGTGAAGGTGCGGGAGGGCCCCCAGATACGCAGTATTTT. Its translation is CASSEGAGGPPDTQYF.

Concerning this clone itself: Other DNA sequences in the sample encode the same CDR3. This chain joins TRBV18 and TRBJ2-7, with no clear D. V was trimmed by 2 bases and J by 4 bases, leaving 3 bases between them. The length of the CDR3 is 11 residues. Germline V gene data show CDR1 as KGHSH and CDR2 as LQKENI. The CDR3 sequence: CASSPAYEQYF. The CDR3 bases are TGTGCCAGCTCACCAGCGTACGAGCAGTACTTC.